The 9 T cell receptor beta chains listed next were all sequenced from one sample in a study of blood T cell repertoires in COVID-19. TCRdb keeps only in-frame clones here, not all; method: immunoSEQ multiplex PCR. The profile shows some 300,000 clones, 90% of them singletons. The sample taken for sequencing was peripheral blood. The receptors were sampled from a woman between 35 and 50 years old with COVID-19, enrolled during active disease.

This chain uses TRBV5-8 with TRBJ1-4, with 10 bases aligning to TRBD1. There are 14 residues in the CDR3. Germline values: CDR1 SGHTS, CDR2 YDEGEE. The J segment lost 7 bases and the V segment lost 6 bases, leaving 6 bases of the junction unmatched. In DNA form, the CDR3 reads TGTGCCAGCACCCCGGGACAGGGGTTTGAAAAACTGTTTTTT. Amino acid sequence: CASTPGQGFEKLFF.

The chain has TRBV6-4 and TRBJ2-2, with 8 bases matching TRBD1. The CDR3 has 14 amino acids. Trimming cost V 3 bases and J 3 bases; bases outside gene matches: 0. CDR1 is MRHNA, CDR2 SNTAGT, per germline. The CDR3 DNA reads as TGTGCCAGCAGTGAACAGGGGGACACCGGGGAGCTGTTTTTT. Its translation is CASSEQGDTGELFF.

For the CDR3, the DNA is TGTGCCAGCAGCTTAGGGGCAGGGGCCGGCAATCAGCCCCAGCATTTT. Protein sequence: CASSLGAGAGNQPQHF. The rearrangement uses TRBV7-3 and TRBJ1-5; a weak D match, TRBD1 (6 bases). V lost 2 bases to trimming and J lost 2 bases, with 13 bases between them. The CDR3 spans 16 residues. Germline values: CDR1 SGHTA, CDR2 FQGTGA.

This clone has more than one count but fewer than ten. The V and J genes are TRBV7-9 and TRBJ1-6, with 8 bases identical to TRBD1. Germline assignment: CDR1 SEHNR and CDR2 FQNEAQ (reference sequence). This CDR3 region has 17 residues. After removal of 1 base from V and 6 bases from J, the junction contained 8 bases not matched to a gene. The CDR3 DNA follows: TGTGCCAGCAGCTTAGAGGGCAGGGGGCTCGGTAATTCACCCCTCCACTTT. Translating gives CASSLEGRGLGNSPLHF.

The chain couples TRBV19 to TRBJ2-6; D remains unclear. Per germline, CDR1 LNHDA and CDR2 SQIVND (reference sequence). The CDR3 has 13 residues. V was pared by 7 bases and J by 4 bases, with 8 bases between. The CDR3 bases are TGTGCCAGTATGTTAGCCGGGGCCAACGTCCTGACTTTC. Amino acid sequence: CASMLAGANVLTF.

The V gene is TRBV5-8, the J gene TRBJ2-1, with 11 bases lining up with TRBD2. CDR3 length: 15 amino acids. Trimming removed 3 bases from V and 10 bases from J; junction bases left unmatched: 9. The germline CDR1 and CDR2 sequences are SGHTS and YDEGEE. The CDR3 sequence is CASSYVAGGPGEQFF. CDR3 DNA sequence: TGTGCCAGCAGCTACGTAGCGGGAGGGCCAGGAGAGCAGTTCTTC.

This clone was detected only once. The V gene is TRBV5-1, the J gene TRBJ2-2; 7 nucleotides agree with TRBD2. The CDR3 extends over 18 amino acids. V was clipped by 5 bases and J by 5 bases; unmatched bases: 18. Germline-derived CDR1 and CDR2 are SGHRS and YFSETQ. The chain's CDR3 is CASSTNFGLDSSTGELFF. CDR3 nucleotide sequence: TGCGCCAGCAGTACGAACTTCGGACTAGACTCGAGTACCGGGGAGCTGTTTTTT.

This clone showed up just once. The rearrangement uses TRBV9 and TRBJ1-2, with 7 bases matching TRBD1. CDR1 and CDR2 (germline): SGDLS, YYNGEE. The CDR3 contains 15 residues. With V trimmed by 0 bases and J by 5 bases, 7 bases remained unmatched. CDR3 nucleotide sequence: TGTGCCAGCAGCGTAGAAGGGGGCGCATCATATGGCTACACCTTC. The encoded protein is CASSVEGGASYGYTF.

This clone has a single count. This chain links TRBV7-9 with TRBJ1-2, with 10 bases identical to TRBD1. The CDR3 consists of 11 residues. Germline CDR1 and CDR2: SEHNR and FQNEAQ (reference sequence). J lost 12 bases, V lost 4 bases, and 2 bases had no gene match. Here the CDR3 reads CASSSGQGNTF. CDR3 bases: TGTGCCAGCAGCTCGGGACAGGGGAACACCTTC.